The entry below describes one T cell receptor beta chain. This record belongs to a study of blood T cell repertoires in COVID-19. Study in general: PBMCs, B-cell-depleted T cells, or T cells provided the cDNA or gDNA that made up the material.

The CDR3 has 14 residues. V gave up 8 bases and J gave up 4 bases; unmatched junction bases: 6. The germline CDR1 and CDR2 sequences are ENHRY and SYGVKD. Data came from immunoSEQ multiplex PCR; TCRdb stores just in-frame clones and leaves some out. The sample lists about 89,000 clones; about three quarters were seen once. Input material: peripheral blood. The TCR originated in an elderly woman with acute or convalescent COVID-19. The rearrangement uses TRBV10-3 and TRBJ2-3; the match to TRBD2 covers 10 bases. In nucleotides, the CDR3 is TGTGCCATCGCAAGAGCGGGGGGGCCAGATACGCAGTATTTT. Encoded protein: CAIARAGGPDTQYF.